These T cell receptor beta chains were read from a single sample in a study of T cells in Graves' hyperthyroidism and ophthalmopathy. One entry per CDR3 protein, called by TCRdb with MiXCR from the multiplex PCR reads. The sample yields about 280,000 distinct CDR3 sequences, 25% to 30% seen once. The source material was blood. These receptors were obtained from a man aged 40-55 years with Graves' hyperthyroidism that later progressed to Graves' ophthalmopathy. Each CDR3 is given with its conserved first and last residue. The D gene is left open where the match is weak. Clone size appears in some rows only: once, few, many, or a class for an expanded clone.

cdr3_nt	cdr3_aa	v_call	j_call	cdr3_length	clone_size	d_call
TGTGCCAGCACCGGACCGGGACAGTCCGACGAGCAGTACTTC	CASTGPGQSDEQYF	TRBV6-1	TRBJ2-7	14	NA	TRBD1
TGCGCCAGCAGCGCGGACGGCATGAACACTGAAGCTTTCTTT	CASSADGMNTEAFF	TRBV5-1	TRBJ1-1	14	many	NA
TGCAGTGCTGCCTTCGCGAACACCGGGGAGCTGTTTTTT	CSAAFANTGELFF	TRBV20-1	TRBJ2-2	13	once	NA
TGCGCCAGCAGGTTTGCGGGAGCGAACACCGGGGAGCTGTTTTTT	CASRFAGANTGELFF	TRBV5-1	TRBJ2-2	15	many	TRBD2
TGTGCCAGCAGTTTTTACCCAGATACGCAGTATTTT	CASSFYPDTQYF	TRBV27	TRBJ2-3	12	many	NA
TGTGCCAGCAGTGTGTCGGGGTCCCCAAACTACGAGCAGTACTTC	CASSVSGSPNYEQYF	TRBV6-1	TRBJ2-7	15	many	NA
TGTGCCACCAGTGGGACGAGCAACGGCGAGCAGTACTTC	CATSGTSNGEQYF	TRBV24-1	TRBJ2-7	13	many	NA
TGTGCCACCAGTGATAACGAGGGACAGGGGAATGGCTACACCTTC	CATSDNEGQGNGYTF	TRBV24-1	TRBJ1-2	15	many	TRBD1
TGTGCCAGCAGGAACAGGGACACTGAAGCTTTCTTT	CASRNRDTEAFF	TRBV12-3/TRBV12-4	TRBJ1-1	12	many	NA
TGTGCCAGCAGCCCCTCGGGACAGGGCTTCTTCTCCTACGAGCAGTACTTC	CASSPSGQGFFSYEQYF	TRBV11-1	TRBJ2-7	17	NA	TRBD1
TGTGCCAGCAGCCCCCGCGTCGGACTCGGGGGGGGATACGAGCAGTACTTC	CASSPRVGLGGGYEQYF	TRBV11-1	TRBJ2-7	17	NA	TRBD2
TGTGCCAGCAGCAAACCCCCGGAGGAATACGAGCAGTACTTC	CASSKPPEEYEQYF	TRBV7-9	TRBJ2-7	14	NA	NA
TGCGCCAGCAGCGCCGCCGGGACAGGAAAGAAATATAACTATGGCTACACCTTC	CASSAAGTGKKYNYGYTF	TRBV5-1	TRBJ1-2	18	many	TRBD1
TGTGCCAGCAGTTTGCTACTGACAGAATCGATACACTACGAGCAGTACTTC	CASSLLLTESIHYEQYF	TRBV28	TRBJ2-7	17	many	NA
TGTGCCAGCAGTCTATGGGACAGGGGGCGAACTGAAGCTTTCTTT	CASSLWDRGRTEAFF	TRBV6-1	TRBJ1-1	15	NA	TRBD1
TGTGCCAGCAGAACTACAGGGGGCGCGTACGAGCAGTACTTC	CASRTTGGAYEQYF	TRBV7-2	TRBJ2-7	14	NA	TRBD1
TGTGCCAGCAGTCCCCGGGGTCAAGGGGAGACCCAGTACTTC	CASSPRGQGETQYF	TRBV2	TRBJ2-5	14	NA	NA